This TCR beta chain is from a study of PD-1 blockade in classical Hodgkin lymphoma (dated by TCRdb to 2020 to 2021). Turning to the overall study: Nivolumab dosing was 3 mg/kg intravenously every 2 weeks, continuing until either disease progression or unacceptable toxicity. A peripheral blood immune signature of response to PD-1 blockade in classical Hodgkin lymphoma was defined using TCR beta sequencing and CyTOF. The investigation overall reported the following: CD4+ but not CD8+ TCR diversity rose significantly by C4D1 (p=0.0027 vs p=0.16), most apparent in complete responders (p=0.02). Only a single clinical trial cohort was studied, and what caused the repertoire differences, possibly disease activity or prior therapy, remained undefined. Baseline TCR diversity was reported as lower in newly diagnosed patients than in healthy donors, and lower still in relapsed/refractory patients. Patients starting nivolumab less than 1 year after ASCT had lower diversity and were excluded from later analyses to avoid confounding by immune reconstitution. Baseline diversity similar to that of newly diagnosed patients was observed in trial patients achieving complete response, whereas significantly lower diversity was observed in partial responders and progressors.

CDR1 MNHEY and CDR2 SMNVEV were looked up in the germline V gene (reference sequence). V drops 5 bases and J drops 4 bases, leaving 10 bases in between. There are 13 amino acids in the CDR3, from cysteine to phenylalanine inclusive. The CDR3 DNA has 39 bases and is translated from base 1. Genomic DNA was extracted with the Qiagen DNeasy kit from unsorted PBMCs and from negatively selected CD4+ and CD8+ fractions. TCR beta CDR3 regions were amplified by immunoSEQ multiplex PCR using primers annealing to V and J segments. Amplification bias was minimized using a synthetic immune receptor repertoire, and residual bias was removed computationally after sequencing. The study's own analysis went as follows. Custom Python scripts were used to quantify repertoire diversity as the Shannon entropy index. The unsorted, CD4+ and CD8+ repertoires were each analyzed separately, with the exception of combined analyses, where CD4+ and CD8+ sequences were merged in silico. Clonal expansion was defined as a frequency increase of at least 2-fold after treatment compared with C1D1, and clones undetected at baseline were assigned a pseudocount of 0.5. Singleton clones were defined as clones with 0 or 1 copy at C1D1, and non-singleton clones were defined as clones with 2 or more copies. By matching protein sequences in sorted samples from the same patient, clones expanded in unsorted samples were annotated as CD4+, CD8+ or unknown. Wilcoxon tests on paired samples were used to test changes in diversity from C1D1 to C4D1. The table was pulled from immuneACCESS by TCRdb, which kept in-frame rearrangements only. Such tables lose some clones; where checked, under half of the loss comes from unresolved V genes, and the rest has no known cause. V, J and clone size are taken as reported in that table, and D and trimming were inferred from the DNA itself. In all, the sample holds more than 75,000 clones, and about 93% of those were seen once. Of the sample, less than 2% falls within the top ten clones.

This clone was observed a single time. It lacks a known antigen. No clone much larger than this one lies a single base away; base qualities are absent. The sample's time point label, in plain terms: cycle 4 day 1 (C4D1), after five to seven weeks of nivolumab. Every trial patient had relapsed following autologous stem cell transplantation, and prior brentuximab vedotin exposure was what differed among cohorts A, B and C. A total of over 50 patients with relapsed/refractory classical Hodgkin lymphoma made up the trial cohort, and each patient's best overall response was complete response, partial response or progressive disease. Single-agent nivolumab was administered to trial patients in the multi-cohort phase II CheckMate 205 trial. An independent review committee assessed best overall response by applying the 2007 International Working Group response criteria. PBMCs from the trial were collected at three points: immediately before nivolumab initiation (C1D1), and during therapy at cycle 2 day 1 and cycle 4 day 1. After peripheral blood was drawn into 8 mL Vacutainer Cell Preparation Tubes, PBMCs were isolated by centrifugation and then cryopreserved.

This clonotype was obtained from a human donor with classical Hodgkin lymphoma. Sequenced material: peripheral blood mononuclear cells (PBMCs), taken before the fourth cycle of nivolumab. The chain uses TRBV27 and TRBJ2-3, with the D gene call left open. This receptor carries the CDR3 CASSLLVSDTQYF. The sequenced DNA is TGTGCCAGCAGTCTTCTAGTGTCAGATACGCAGTATTTT.